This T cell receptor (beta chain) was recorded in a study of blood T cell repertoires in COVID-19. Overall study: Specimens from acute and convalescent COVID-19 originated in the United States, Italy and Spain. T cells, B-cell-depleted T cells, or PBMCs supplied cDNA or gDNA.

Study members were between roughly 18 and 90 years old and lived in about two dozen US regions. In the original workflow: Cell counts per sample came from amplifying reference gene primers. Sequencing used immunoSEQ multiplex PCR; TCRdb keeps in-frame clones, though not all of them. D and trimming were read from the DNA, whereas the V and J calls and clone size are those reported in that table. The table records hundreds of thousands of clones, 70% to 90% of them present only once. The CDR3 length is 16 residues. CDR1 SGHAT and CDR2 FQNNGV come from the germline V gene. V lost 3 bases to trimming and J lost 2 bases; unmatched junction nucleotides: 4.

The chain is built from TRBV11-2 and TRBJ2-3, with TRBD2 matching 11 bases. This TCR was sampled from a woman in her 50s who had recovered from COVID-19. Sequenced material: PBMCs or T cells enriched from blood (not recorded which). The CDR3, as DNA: TGTGCCAGCAGCTTCGCGGGACTAGCGGACACAGATACGCAGTATTTT. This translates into CASSFAGLADTDTQYF. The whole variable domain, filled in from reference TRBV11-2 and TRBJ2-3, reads EAGVAQSPRYKIIEKRQSVAFWCNPISGHATLYWYQQILGQGPKLLIQFQNNGVVDDSQLPKDRFSAERLKGVDSTLKIQPAKLEDSAVYLCASSFAGLADTDTQYFGPGTRLTVL.